These T cell receptor beta chains were read from a single sample in a study of human T cells and chemical hapten exposure. TCRdb reprocessed the RACE reads via MiXCR and lists one record per CDR3 protein. The data show approximately 340,000 distinct CDR3 sequences, around 7% seen once. The sample here was whole blood, taken in connection with sensitization to the hapten diphenylcyclopropenone (DPC). The receptors were gathered from a woman aged 18 to 35 with alopecia areata. Some clones in this sample may be carry-over from other donors' samples. Both conserved end residues are part of each CDR3. A D gene is named only where the DNA matches it firmly. Rows may omit the clone size; those that give it use once, few, many or a size class.

.,TRBJ2-1,.,TRBV19,TGTGCCAGTAGTGCACCCCCGACCCGAGCAGGGTCCTACAATGAGCAGTTCTTC,CASSAPPTRAGSYNEQFF
TRBD1,TRBJ1-2,few,TRBV6-7,TGTGCCAGCAGTTACAACCTCCACCGGGACAGGGGAGAAAAAAACTATGGCTACACCTTC,CASSYNLHRDRGEKNYGYTF
.,TRBJ1-3,few,TRBV3-1,TGTGCCAGCAGCCGCGTTGTCGCTTCCCCTGGAAACACCATATATTTT,CASSRVVASPGNTIYF
.,TRBJ1-5,few,TRBV2,TGTGCCAGCAGGGCCGACAGATTAAGCAATCAGCCCCAGCATTTT,CASRADRLSNQPQHF
.,TRBJ1-5,many,TRBV12-5,TGTGCTAGTGGCCCCAATCAGCCCCAGCATTTT,CASGPNQPQHF
.,TRBJ1-5,many,TRBV5-5,TGTGCCAGCAGGCCAGGGGTGGGGAATCAGCCCCAGCATTTT,CASRPGVGNQPQHF
TRBD1,TRBJ1-1,few,TRBV5-6,TGTGCCAGCAGCCCATCGACCGGGACAGGGAAACTGGCTTTCTTT,CASSPSTGTGKLAFF
.,TRBJ2-3,.,TRBV20-1,TGCAGTGCTAGTCGCGATACGCAGTATTTT,CSASRDTQYF
TRBD1,TRBJ1-1,few,TRBV7-9,TGTGCCAGCAGCCGGCAGACAGGGGTGAGGACTGAAGCTTTCTTT,CASSRQTGVRTEAFF
.,TRBJ2-5,.,TRBV6-2/TRBV6-3,TGTGCCAGCAGTCGGACGGACCAAGAGACCCAGTACTTC,CASSRTDQETQYF
TRBD1,TRBJ2-3,.,TRBV5-4,TGTGCCATCAGGGGACAGAATAGCACAGATACGCAGTATTTT,CAIRGQNSTDTQYF
.,TRBJ2-3,many,TRBV6-2/TRBV6-3,TGTGCCAGCAGTTACTCGAAACTGGACCCCACAGATACGCAGTATTTT,CASSYSKLDPTDTQYF
.,TRBJ2-3,.,TRBV3-1,TGTGCCAGCAGCCAAGACGCCGGGGGAGATACGCAGTATTTT,CASSQDAGGDTQYF
.,TRBJ1-2,.,TRBV3-1,TGTGCCAGCAGCCAAGACACTGAGGGCTACACCTTC,CASSQDTEGYTF
TRBD2,TRBJ2-3,.,TRBV12-3/TRBV12-4,TGTGCCAGCAGCCAGCGGGATTCGACAGATACGCAGTATTTT,CASSQRDSTDTQYF
TRBD1,TRBJ2-1,many,TRBV12-3/TRBV12-4,TGTGCCAGCACTTCGGGAATTCCATCCGGGACAGGGGGCCCGGAGCAGTTCTTC,CASTSGIPSGTGGPEQFF
.,TRBJ1-1,.,TRBV5-4,TGTGCCAGCAGCTTCGAGTTTGGGTACACTGAAGCTTTCTTT,CASSFEFGYTEAFF
.,TRBJ1-5,few,TRBV6-6,TGTGCCAGCAGTTATACCAGGGCTAGCAATCAGCCCCAGCATTTT,CASSYTRASNQPQHF
.,TRBJ2-5,.,TRBV7-9,TGTGCCAGCAGCTTTATCCTCAGGGGCCAAGAGACCCAGTACTTC,CASSFILRGQETQYF
.,TRBJ1-5,.,TRBV20-1,TGCAGTGCCGGGACTGATTATCAGCCCCAGCATTTT,CSAGTDYQPQHF
TRBD1,TRBJ2-7,many,TRBV28,TGTGCCAGCAGCCCGGGACAGTCCGGTACCTACGAGCAGTACTTC,CASSPGQSGTYEQYF
TRBD1,TRBJ1-5,.,TRBV10-3,TGTGCCTCCCAGACAGGGTCCTACCAGCCCCAGCATTTT,CASQTGSYQPQHF
TRBD1,TRBJ1-1,.,TRBV7-9,TGTGCCAGCACACTCCTGGGACAGGGCGCTGAAGCTTTCTTT,CASTLLGQGAEAFF
TRBD2,TRBJ2-3,few,TRBV4-3,TGCGCCAGCAGCCACCGTAGCGGGGGGGTCACAGATACGCAGTATTTT,CASSHRSGGVTDTQYF
.,TRBJ2-7,few,TRBV28,TGTGCCAGCAGTTTGAAAGCCTACGAGCAGTACTTC,CASSLKAYEQYF
.,TRBJ1-1,few,TRBV20-1,TGCAGTGCTCGCCGGGACATGCCAGAAAACACTGAAGCTTTCTTT,CSARRDMPENTEAFF
.,TRBJ2-3,many,TRBV5-5,TGTGCCAGCAGCTTGTTAAATTGGGCCGATACGCAGTATTTT,CASSLLNWADTQYF
.,TRBJ2-3,few,TRBV3-1,TGTGCCAGCAGCCAAGTTATCGCAGATACGCAGTATTTT,CASSQVIADTQYF
.,TRBJ2-1,few,TRBV20-1,TGCAGTGCCCAGCGGAATGAGCAGTTCTTC,CSAQRNEQFF
.,TRBJ2-6,.,TRBV5-4,TGTGCCAGCAGCTTGATATCCTCTGGGGCCAACGTCCTGACTTTC,CASSLISSGANVLTF
.,TRBJ1-1,.,TRBV27,TGTGCCAGCAGTTTATATTGGAACACTGAAGCTTTCTTT,CASSLYWNTEAFF
TRBD2,TRBJ2-3,few,TRBV5-6,TGTGCCAGCAGCTTGGCCCTAGCGGGGGGGGTGCCAGATACGCAGTATTTT,CASSLALAGGVPDTQYF
.,TRBJ1-6,.,TRBV7-2,TGTGCCAGCAGCCAAGTAGGCAGGGGTGGATCACCCCTCCACTTT,CASSQVGRGGSPLHF
TRBD2,TRBJ2-5,many,TRBV11-2,TGTGCCAGCAGCTACCGACTAGCCCAAGAGACCCAGTACTTC,CASSYRLAQETQYF
TRBD2,TRBJ2-2,few,TRBV28,TGTGCCAGCACCCCGCCGGGACTAGCGGGGAAGGGGCTGTTTTTT,CASTPPGLAGKGLFF
TRBD2,TRBJ2-7,.,TRBV7-2,TGTGCCAGCAGCTTAGCTAGCGGGGGGCTCGAGCAGTACTTC,CASSLASGGLEQYF
.,TRBJ1-2,few,TRBV6-5,TGTGCCAGCAGTTACTCGAAAGGTCCGACGTTTAACTATGGCTACACCTTC,CASSYSKGPTFNYGYTF
TRBD1,TRBJ1-2,many,TRBV5-1,TGCGCCAGTAGGGACAGTAGCCTCTATGGCTACACCTTC,CASRDSSLYGYTF
.,TRBJ1-2,few,TRBV20-1,TGCAGTGCTAGAGACCCAGAAGGCTATGGCTACACCTTC,CSARDPEGYGYTF
.,TRBJ1-2,.,TRBV14,TGTGCCAGCAGCCCCCGCGTCCTCCAACCGGCGACTAACTATGGCTACACCTTC,CASSPRVLQPATNYGYTF
.,TRBJ1-3,.,TRBV12-5,TGTGCCTCGACTACCGGGGGGGCGAATGGAAACACCATATATTTT,CASTTGGANGNTIYF
TRBD2,TRBJ2-1,.,TRBV10-2,TGCGCCAGCAGCGTAGCGGGGGCCTCTAGTGAGCAGTTCTTC,CASSVAGASSEQFF
.,TRBJ1-6,.,TRBV5-5,TGTGCCAGCAGCCCCACTGGGGTACCACCCCTCCACTTT,CASSPTGVPPLHF
.,TRBJ2-5,.,TRBV6-2/TRBV6-3,TGTGCCAGCAGCCAATCGGCCGGGCCAAGGGGAAAGACCCAGTACTTC,CASSQSAGPRGKTQYF
.,TRBJ2-7,few,TRBV6-1,TGTGCCACCAGAGGCGGACCCCTCTCCTACGAGCAGTACTTC,CATRGGPLSYEQYF
.,TRBJ2-3,few,TRBV11-1,TGTGCCAGCAGCTTAGGCCTAAAGGAAGGAACGCAGTATTTT,CASSLGLKEGTQYF
.,TRBJ1-4,many,TRBV28,TGTGCCAGCAGTCCGAGCATGACGGGGGAAAAACTGTTTTTT,CASSPSMTGEKLFF
.,TRBJ1-2,few,TRBV3-1,TGTGCCAGCAGCCAAGCGGTCCTGGACAGCATCTATGGCTACACCTTC,CASSQAVLDSIYGYTF
.,TRBJ1-6,few,TRBV11-2,TGTGCCAGCAGCCAAGGAGTTGGGGATTCACCCCTCCACTTT,CASSQGVGDSPLHF
.,TRBJ1-2,many,TRBV24-1,TGTGCCACCAGACGGGGACCTCCCCATACTAACTATGGCTACACCTTC,CATRRGPPHTNYGYTF
.,TRBJ2-3,many,TRBV24-1,TGTGCCACCACCCTTATCACTAGCACAGATACGCAGTATTTT,CATTLITSTDTQYF
TRBD2,TRBJ2-7,many,TRBV10-3,TGTGCCATCAGTGAGGTAGCGGGGGGGCTCTACGAGCAGTACTTC,CAISEVAGGLYEQYF
.,TRBJ2-7,many,TRBV12-3/TRBV12-4,TGTGCCAGCAGTGTCCGGGCTCCTCAAGCGGAGCAGTACTTC,CASSVRAPQAEQYF
TRBD2,TRBJ2-5,few,TRBV3-1,TGTGCCAGCAGCCACCAGATGACTAGCGGGGGCCCCGCCAGGGGGGCCCAGTACTTC,CASSHQMTSGGPARGAQYF
.,TRBJ1-3,.,TRBV20-1,TGCAGTGCTAGAGAATGGGGTTTTCGAAACACCATATATTTT,CSAREWGFRNTIYF